The 4 T cell receptor beta chains reported below all come from one sample, sequenced in a study of T cells in Graves' hyperthyroidism and ophthalmopathy. Using RNA transcripts as the source, TCR beta CDR3 regions were amplified. Primed by the HTBI set, a first-round RT-PCR was run on the TCR CDR3. TCRdb re-called the multiplex PCR reads through MiXCR, storing one row per CDR3 protein. The table records about 420,000 distinct CDR3 sequences, around 15% of them present only once. Material for sequencing was blood. These receptors all stem from a woman between 18 and 30 years old with Graves' hyperthyroidism.

Comment on this clonotype: Its ends do not fully match the called genes, so a read error is possible. The chain joins TRBV7-9 to TRBJ2-2; 8 nucleotides align to TRBD2. CDR3 length equals 18 residues. Germline V lookup: CDR1 SEHNR, CDR2 FQNEAQ (reference sequence). The DNA of the CDR3 is TGTGCCGGCAGCATCTTCATGAGAAGCGGGAGGAACACCGGGGAGCTGTTTTTT. Residues: CAGSIFMRSGRNTGELFF.

This clonotype was counted at least ten times. This chain connects TRBV20-1 to TRBJ2-1, with 11 bases fitting TRBD2. This CDR3 is 15 amino acids long. The V and J ends lost 3 bases and 6 bases, in that order; junction bases with no gene match: 7. Germline V gives CDR1 DFQATT, CDR2 SNEGSKA (reference sequence). CDR3 nucleotides: TGCAGTGCTAGGGAGCTAGCGGGAGGAGGCAATGAGCAGTTCTTC. Translated: CSARELAGGGNEQFF.

This chain connects TRBV14 to TRBJ1-1; TRBD1 is a possible D gene (6 bases). The CDR3 runs to 16 residues. Germline assignment: CDR1 SGHDN and CDR2 FVKESK. Trimming cost V 2 bases and J 4 bases, with 17 bases left between them. The CDR3 DNA is TGTGCCAGCAGCCAACTTACAACAGGGTTGGCCACTGAAGCTTTCTTT. It translates to CASSQLTTGLATEAFF.

This clonotype was recorded at least ten times. The rearrangement links TRBV18 to TRBJ1-2; D unresolved. Trimming removed 3 bases at V and 6 bases at J, with 8 bases between. The CDR3 sequence is 12 residues long. The germline CDR1 and CDR2 sequences are KGHSH and LQKENI. CDR3 nucleotide sequence: TGTGCCAGCTCACCGACCGGAGATGGCTACACCTTC. It is translated as CASSPTGDGYTF.